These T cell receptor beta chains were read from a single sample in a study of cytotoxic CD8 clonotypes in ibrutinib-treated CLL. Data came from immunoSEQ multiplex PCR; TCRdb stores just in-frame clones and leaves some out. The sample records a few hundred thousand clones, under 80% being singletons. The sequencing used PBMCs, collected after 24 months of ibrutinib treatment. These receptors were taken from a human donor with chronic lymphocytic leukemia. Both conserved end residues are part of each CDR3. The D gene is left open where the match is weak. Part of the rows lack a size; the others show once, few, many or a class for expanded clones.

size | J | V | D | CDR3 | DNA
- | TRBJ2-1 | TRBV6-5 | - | CASSYQLTSNEQFF | TGTGCCAGCAGTTACCAACTTACTAGCAATGAGCAGTTCTTC
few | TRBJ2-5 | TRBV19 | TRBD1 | CASRKTQGAIRETQYF | TGTGCCAGTAGGAAGACACAGGGGGCGATAAGGGAGACCCAGTACTTC
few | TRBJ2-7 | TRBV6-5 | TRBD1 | CASSYSIGQGGEQYF | TGTGCCAGCAGTTACTCGATAGGACAGGGCGGAGAGCAGTACTTC
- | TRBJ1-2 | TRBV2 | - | CAVYGGSPDGYTF | TGTGCCGTCTACGGCGGCAGCCCGGATGGCTACACCTTC
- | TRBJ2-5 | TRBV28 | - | CASSSSGASMETQYF | TGTGCCAGCAGTTCGTCCGGGGCGTCTATGGAGACCCAGTACTTC
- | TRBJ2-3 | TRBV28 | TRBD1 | CASSKQTGGAPDTQYF | TGTGCCAGCAGCAAACAGACAGGGGGCGCCCCAGATACGCAGTATTTT
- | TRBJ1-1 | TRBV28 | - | CASSYSGLEAFF | TGTGCCAGCAGTTACTCGGGCCTTGAAGCTTTCTTT
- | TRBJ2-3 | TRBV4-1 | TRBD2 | CASSLGGLAERDTQYF | TGCGCCAGCAGCCTGGGGGGACTAGCGGAGAGAGATACGCAGTATTTT
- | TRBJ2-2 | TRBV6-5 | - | CASRPAYTGELFF | TGTGCCAGCCGACCGGCCTACACCGGGGAGCTGTTTTTT
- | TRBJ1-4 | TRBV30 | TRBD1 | CAWSVQGLNEKLFF | TGTGCCTGGAGTGTACAGGGGCTAAATGAAAAACTGTTTTTT
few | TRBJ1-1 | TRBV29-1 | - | CSVADPTAF | TGCAGCGTCGCGGACCCCACCGCTTTT
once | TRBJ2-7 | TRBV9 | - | CASSVGGKTSYEQYF | TGTGCCAGCAGCGTAGGAGGGAAGACCTCCTACGAGCAGTACTTC
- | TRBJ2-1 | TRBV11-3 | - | CASSLGADQYNEQFF | TGTGCCAGCAGCTTAGGAGCGGACCAATACAATGAGCAGTTCTTC
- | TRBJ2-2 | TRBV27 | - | CASGTSGRAGELFF | TGTGCCAGCGGGACCTCGGGTAGGGCCGGGGAGCTGTTTTTT
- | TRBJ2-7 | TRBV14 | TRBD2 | CASSQGALTSDEQYF | TGTGCCAGCAGCCAAGGGGCCCTTACTAGCGACGAGCAGTACTTC
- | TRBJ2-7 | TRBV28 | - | CASIGRTYEQYF | TGTGCCAGCATTGGGCGGACTTACGAGCAGTACTTC
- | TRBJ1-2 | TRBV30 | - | CAWSVSKDYGYTF | TGTGCCTGGAGTGTAAGCAAGGACTATGGCTACACCTTC
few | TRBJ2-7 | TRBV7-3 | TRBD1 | CASSTGTGTGEQYF | TGTGCCAGCAGCACCGGGACAGGGACTGGGGAGCAGTACTTC
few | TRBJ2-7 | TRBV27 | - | CASSFAYEQYF | TGTGCCAGCAGTTTCGCCTACGAGCAGTACTTC
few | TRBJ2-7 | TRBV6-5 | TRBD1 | CASSLGTALSYEQYF | TGTGCCAGCAGTCTCGGGACAGCCTTGTCCTACGAGCAGTACTTC